The source of this TCR beta chain is a study of cytomegalovirus exposure and HLA in healthy donors. The table came from immunoSEQ multiplex PCR; TCRdb's copy has only in-frame clones and leaves some out. This repertoire shows 150,000 to 200,000 clones, approximately 84% found once; its top ten account for roughly 7%. Overall study results and limits: Specificity of a few CMV-associated chains for CMV antigens was verified in vitro. Researchers counted around 180 TCR beta chains as cytomegalovirus-associated. The finding came from a later analysis; first-cohort TCR clusters tended to co-occur in the roughly 110 validation repertoires. High sensitivity and specificity were reportedly achieved when the classifier diagnosed cytomegalovirus status.

The germline V gene encodes CDR1 MNHEY and CDR2 SVGAGI. V dropped 8 bases and J dropped 5; count of bases not matched to a gene: 5. This CDR3 contains 12 residues. Notes on this clone: What it binds is not known.

The clonotype comes from a man between 18 and 29 years old in good health and CMV-seropositive. This chain joins TRBV6-5 and TRBJ1-1; 7 nucleotides line up with TRBD1. Sequenced sample: PBMCs. The CDR3 loop is CASQQGWTEAFF. CDR3 sequence (DNA): TGTGCCAGCCAACAGGGGTGGACTGAAGCTTTCTTT.